This T cell receptor beta chain comes out of a study of shared clonotypes between healthy human individuals. About the study: Each donor's CD8 memory used one plate, CD8 naive two, each CD4 subset three.

Study-wide points: Large sequencing depth failed to make sorted-subset sequencing complete, rarefaction showed. Lower generation probabilities were found for non-shared clonotypes than for those shared by all four donors.

Using immunoSEQ multiplex PCR, the repertoire was profiled, and TCRdb retains in-frame clones only, with some absent. This table holds roughly 1,500,000 clones, about 98.5% found once. Regarding this clone: Its antigen is not known.

Subsets obtained from CD4+ cells comprised CD45RA+ naive and CD45RA-negative memory cells. This CDR3 comprises 18 residues. J gave up 8 bases and V 7 bases, and 21 bases lay outside the gene matches. Germline V gene lookup returns CDR1 LNHDA and CDR2 SQIVND (reference sequence). V gene TRBV19 combines with J gene TRBJ2-1; 9 nucleotides match TRBD2. This receptor was identified in a young man in good health. Sample: naive CD4+ T cells sorted from blood. The subset: CD45RA+ positively selected. CDR3: CASTSEPLAGVRRHEQFF. As DNA, the CDR3 is TGTGCCAGTACCTCAGAGCCCTTAGCGGGAGTTCGTAGGCATGAGCAGTTCTTC.